One and the same sample provided the 16 T cell receptor beta chains below, sequenced in a study of PD-L1 blockade in urothelial cancer (dated 2017 in TCRdb). Taken with the paper, the label for time point translates to: pretreatment peripheral blood. The receptor library was made with the immunoSEQ multiplex PCR assay. Entries here come from immuneACCESS through TCRdb and include only in-frame sequences with V and J called. Some clones fail to appear in such tables; in the studies checked, an unresolved V gene covers under half of the shortfall, and the cause of the remainder is unknown. Recorded for this sample are roughly 51,000 clones; more than 65% of them occurred a single time. Of the sample, 8.5% to 12% is held by the ten largest clones. Sample: PBMCs, taken around atezolizumab (anti-PD-L1) treatment. Receptors were obtained from a man in his sixties or seventies with urothelial cancer.

The gene calls are TRBV10-2 and TRBJ1-5; D not certain. This CDR3 spans 13 amino acids. Germline CDR1 is WSHSY and CDR2 is SAAADI. V gave up 3 bases and J gave up 1 base, with 4 bases separating them. CDR3 in amino acids: CASSEQSNQPQHF. DNA for the CDR3: TGCGCCAGCAGTGAACAGAGCAATCAGCCCCAGCATTTT.

The sample holds a few counts of this clone. This chain connects TRBV27 to TRBJ2-7; D remains unclear. V was pared by 6 bases and J by 0 bases, with 12 bases between. Germline assignment: CDR1 MNHEY and CDR2 SMNVEV (reference sequence). The CDR3 consists of 14 residues. Here the CDR3 reads CASSLGTASYEQYF. CDR3 nucleotide sequence: TGTGCCAGCAGCTTGGGTACAGCCTCCTACGAGCAGTACTTC.

The rearrangement uses TRBV5-1 and TRBJ1-1, with 11 bases fitting TRBD1. V lost 4 bases, J lost 4 bases, and 9 bases stayed unmatched. The CDR3 is 16 amino acids. Germline V gene data show CDR1 as SGHRS and CDR2 as YFSETQ. The CDR3 region is CASSTRTGGAGTEAFF. CDR3 in DNA: TGCGCCAGCAGCACCCGGACAGGGGGCGCGGGCACTGAAGCTTTCTTT.

The chain uses TRBV5-1 and TRBJ2-7; D perhaps matches TRBD1 (6 bases). Germline V lookup: CDR1 SGHRS, CDR2 YFSETQ. V lost 4 bases and J 0 bases, leaving 8 bases between the germline ends. The length of the CDR3 is 13 residues. Written as DNA, the CDR3 is TGCGCCAGCAGCACGGACAGCTCCTACGAGCAGTACTTC. It yields the protein CASSTDSSYEQYF. Filled out from reference TRBV5-1 and TRBJ2-7, the complete variable domain reads KAGVTQTPRYLIKTRGQQVTLSCSPISGHRSVSWYQQTPGQGLQFLFEYFSETQRNKGNFPGRFSGRQFSNSRSEMNVSTLELGDSALYLCASSTDSSYEQYFGPGTRLTVT.

The rearrangement uses TRBV5-6 and TRBJ2-7, with 10 positions matching TRBD2. This CDR3 region has 14 residues. Germline values: CDR1 SGHDT, CDR2 YYEEEE. With V trimmed by 4 bases and J by 6 bases, 7 bases remained unmatched. Written as DNA, the CDR3 is TGTGCCAGCAGCCGCGGTTTAGCGGGAGGCGAGCAGTACTTC. Protein product: CASSRGLAGGEQYF.

The V and J genes are TRBV7-9 and TRBJ2-6; 11 bases agree with TRBD1. V was clipped by 4 bases and J by 2 bases; unmatched bases: 4. The CDR3 is made up of 17 amino acids. Germline V gene data show CDR1 as SEHNR and CDR2 as FQNEAQ (reference sequence). The CDR3 region has the DNA TGTGCCAGCAGCTCCCCGGACAGGGGGCCTGGGGCCAACGTCCTGACTTTC. Translated, it gives CASSSPDRGPGANVLTF.

V is TRBV5-1 and J is TRBJ2-3; 7 bases are a match to TRBD1. In germline, CDR1 is SGHRS, CDR2 YFSETQ. The trim removed 0 bases at V and 3 bases at J, leaving 7 bases unmatched. CDR3 length: 16 amino acids. CDR3 sequence: CASSLAGQDSTDTQYF. The CDR3 bases are TGCGCCAGCAGCTTGGCCGGACAGGATTCAACAGATACGCAGTATTTT.

V and J are TRBV28 and TRBJ2-5; TRBD2 agrees at 10 bases. J gave up 4 bases and V 5 bases, and 4 bases lay outside the gene matches. CDR1 is MDHEN and CDR2 is SYDVKM in the germline V gene. This CDR3 region has 14 residues. The CDR3, as DNA: TGTGCCAGCAGTCGTAGCGGGAGGTTAGAGACCCAGTACTTC. It translates to CASSRSGRLETQYF.

This chain connects TRBV2 to TRBJ2-1, with 12 bases lining up with TRBD2. The V segment lost 5 bases and the J segment 7 bases; nucleotides outside the gene matches: 18. This CDR3 contains 19 residues. In germline, CDR1 is SNHLY, CDR2 FYNNEI. As DNA, the CDR3 is TGTGCCAGCAGTTCTTCATATACTGGACTAGCGGGAAGGAAGAATGAGCAGTTCTTC. Protein: CASSSSYTGLAGRKNEQFF.

This chain connects TRBV7-9 to TRBJ2-3; 7 bases are shared with TRBD2. The CDR3 contains 15 residues. Losses at the gene ends were 2 bases for V and 0 bases for J; bases not matched to a gene: 2. Germline CDR1 reads SEHNR; CDR2 reads FQNEAQ (reference sequence). The CDR3 nucleotides are TGTGCCAGCAGCTTATATAGCGGGAGCACAGATACGCAGTATTTT. Encoded protein: CASSLYSGSTDTQYF.

This chain uses TRBV6-4 with TRBJ1-1; 7 nucleotides align to TRBD1. Germline values: CDR1 MRHNA, CDR2 SNTAGT. Unmatched junction bases numbered 6, after V lost 5 bases and J lost 3 bases. The CDR3 spans 14 residues. The CDR3 reads CASSFDTGDTEAFF. The CDR3 DNA reads TGTGCCAGCAGTTTCGACACAGGGGACACTGAAGCTTTCTTT.

V and J are TRBV12-2 and TRBJ1-3. TRBV12-2 corresponds to a pseudogene. CDR3 length: 18 residues. CDR3 bases: TGTGCAAGTCGCACGCCTAAGGGACTCTCGGAGGTTGGAAACACCATATATTTT. Translation gives CASRTPKGLSEVGNTIYF.

The genes are TRBV5-1 and TRBJ1-1, with D tentatively TRBD1 (6 bases). Germline V lookup: CDR1 SGHRS, CDR2 YFSETQ. The CDR3 contains 14 residues. Trimming took 6 bases from V and 3 from J, leaving 15 bases between them. The CDR3 nucleotides read TGCGCCAGCACGAGGGACACCGGCGACACTGAAGCTTTCTTT. This translates into CASTRDTGDTEAFF.

The chain combines TRBV30 with TRBJ2-3; no clear D. The V end was cut by 0 bases, the J end by 0 bases, with 7 bases between. Per germline, CDR1 GTSNPN and CDR2 SVGIG (reference sequence). The CDR3 runs to 14 residues. This CDR3 is CAWSVGASTDTQYF. The CDR3 coding sequence is TGTGCCTGGAGTGTCGGAGCTAGCACAGATACGCAGTATTTT.

V usage is TRBV11-2 and J usage is TRBJ2-5; no clear D. Germline loops: CDR1 SGHAT, CDR2 FQNNGV. The ends were cut back, 2 bases at V and 4 bases at J, with 8 bases in the middle. The CDR3 has 13 amino acids. The CDR3 DNA reads as TGTGCCAGCAGCTTACCCTCTCGAGAGACCCAGTACTTC. It codes for CASSLPSRETQYF.

Here the CDR3 DNA reads TGTGCCAGCAGTGCCTGGACAGCTTTTTGGGGCAATCAGCCCCAGCATTTT. It yields the protein CASSAWTAFWGNQPQHF. The chain has TRBV28 and TRBJ1-5; perhaps TRBD1 as D (6 bases). Germline V lookup: CDR1 MDHEN, CDR2 SYDVKM. V was pared by 5 bases and J by 2 bases, with 19 bases between. This CDR3 comprises 17 residues. Drawing the rest from reference TRBV28 and TRBJ1-5, the complete variable domain is DVKVTQSSRYLVKRTGEKVFLECVQDMDHENMFWYRQDPGLGLRLIYFSYDVKMKEKGDIPEGYSVSREKKERFSLILESASTNQTSMYLCASSAWTAFWGNQPQHFGDGTRLSIL.